This T cell receptor beta chain was identified during a study of control samples from healthy donors and cancer patients. V was cut by 6 bases and J by 0 bases, with 18 bases left in between. Per germline, CDR1 ENHRY and CDR2 SYGVKD. This CDR3 region has 16 residues. TCRdb keeps only in-frame clones here, not all; method: immunoSEQ multiplex PCR. The sample includes 90,000 or so clones, roughly nine tenths of them seen just once. J is TRBJ2-7 and V is TRBV10-3; a weak D match, TRBD2 (5 bases). The clonotype was recovered from a woman in her 70s in good health. Sequenced input: blood. The CDR3 reads CAISSGGVQASYEQYF. The CDR3 region has the DNA TGTGCCATCAGCTCCGGAGGTGTCCAGGCCTCCTACGAGCAGTACTTC.